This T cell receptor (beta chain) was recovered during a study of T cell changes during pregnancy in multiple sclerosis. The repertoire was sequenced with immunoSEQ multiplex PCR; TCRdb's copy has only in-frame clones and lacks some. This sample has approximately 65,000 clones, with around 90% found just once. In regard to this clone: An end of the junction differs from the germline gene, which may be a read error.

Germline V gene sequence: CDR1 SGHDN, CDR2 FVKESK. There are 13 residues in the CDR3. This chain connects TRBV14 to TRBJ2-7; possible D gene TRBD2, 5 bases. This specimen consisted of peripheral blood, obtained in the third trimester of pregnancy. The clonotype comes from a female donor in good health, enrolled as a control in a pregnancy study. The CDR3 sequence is CASSQGRGREQYF. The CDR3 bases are TGTGCCAGCAGTCAAGGAAGAGGGCGCGAGCAGTACTTC.